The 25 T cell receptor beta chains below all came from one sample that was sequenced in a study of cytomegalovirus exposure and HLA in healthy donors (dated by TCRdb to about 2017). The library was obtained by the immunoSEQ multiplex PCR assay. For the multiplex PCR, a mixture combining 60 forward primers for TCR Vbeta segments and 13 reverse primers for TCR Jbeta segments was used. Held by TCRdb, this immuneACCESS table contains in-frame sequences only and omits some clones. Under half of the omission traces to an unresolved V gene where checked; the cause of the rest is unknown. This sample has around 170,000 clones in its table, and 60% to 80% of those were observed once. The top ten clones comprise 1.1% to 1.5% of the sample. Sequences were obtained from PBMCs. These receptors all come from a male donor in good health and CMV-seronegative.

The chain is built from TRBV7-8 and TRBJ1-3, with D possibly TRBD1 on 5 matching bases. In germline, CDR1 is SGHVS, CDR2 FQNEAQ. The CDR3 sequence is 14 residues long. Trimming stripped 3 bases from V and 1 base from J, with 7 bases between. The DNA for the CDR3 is TGTGCCAGCAGCTTCCGGACATCTGGAAACACCATATATTTT. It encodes CASSFRTSGNTIYF.

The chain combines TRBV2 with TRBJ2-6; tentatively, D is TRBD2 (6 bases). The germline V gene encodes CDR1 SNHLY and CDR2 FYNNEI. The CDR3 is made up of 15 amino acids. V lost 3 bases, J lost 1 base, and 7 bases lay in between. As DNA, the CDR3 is TGTGCCAGCAGTGAGGGGGGATCTGGGGCCAACGTCCTGACTTTC. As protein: CASSEGGSGANVLTF.

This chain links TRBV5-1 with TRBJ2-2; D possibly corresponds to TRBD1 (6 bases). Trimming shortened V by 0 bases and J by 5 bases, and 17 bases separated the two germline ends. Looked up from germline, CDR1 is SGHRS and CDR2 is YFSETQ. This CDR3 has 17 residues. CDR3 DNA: TGCGCCAGCAGCTTGGGAATAGATTCAGGGGTTACCGGGGAGCTGTTTTTT. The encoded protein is CASSLGIDSGVTGELFF.

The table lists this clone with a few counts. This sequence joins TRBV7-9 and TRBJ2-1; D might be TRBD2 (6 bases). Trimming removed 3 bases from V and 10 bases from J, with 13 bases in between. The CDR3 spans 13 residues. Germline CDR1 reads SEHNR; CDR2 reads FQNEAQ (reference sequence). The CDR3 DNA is TGTGCCAGCAGCTTTAGCGTGCGGGGAGAGCAGTTCTTC. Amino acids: CASSFSVRGEQFF.

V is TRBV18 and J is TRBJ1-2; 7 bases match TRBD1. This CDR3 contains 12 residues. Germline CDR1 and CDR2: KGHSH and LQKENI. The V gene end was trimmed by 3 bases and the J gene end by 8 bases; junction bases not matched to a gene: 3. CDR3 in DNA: TGTGCCAGCTCACCGGACAGGAACGGCTACACCTTC. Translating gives CASSPDRNGYTF.

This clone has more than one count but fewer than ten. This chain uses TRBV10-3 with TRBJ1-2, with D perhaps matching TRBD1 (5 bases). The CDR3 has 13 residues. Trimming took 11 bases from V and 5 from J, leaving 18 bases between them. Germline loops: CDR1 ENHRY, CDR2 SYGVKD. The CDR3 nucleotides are TGTGCCCTGGAGGGACCGGGAAGGTATGGCTACACCTTC. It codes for CALEGPGRYGYTF.

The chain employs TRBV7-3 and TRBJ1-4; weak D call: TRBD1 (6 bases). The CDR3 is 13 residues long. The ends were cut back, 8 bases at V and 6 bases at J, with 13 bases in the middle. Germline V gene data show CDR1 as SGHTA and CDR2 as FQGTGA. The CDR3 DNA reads TGTGCCAGCGCCCAGGGGCGGGATGAAAAACTGTTTTTT. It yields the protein CASAQGRDEKLFF.

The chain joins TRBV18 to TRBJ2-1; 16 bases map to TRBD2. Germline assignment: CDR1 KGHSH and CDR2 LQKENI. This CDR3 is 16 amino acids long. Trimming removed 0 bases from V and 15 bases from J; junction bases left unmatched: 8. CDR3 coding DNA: TGTGCCAGCTCACCACCCGGGACTAGCGGGAGGGCCCACTGGTTCTTC. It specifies CASSPPGTSGRAHWFF.

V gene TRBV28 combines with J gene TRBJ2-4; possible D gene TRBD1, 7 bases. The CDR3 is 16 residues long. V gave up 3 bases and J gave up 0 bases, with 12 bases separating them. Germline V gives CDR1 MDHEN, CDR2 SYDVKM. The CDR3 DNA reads TGTGCCAGCAGTTTCCCAGGGGGGCCAGCCAAAAACATTCAGTACTTC. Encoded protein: CASSFPGGPAKNIQYF.

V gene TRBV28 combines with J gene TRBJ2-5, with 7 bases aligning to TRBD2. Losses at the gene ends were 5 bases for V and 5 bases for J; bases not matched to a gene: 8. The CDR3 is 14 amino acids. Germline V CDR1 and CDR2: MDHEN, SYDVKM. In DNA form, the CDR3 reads TGTGCCAGCAGTCTTGGGGGGGTAGGGGAGACCCAGTACTTC. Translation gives CASSLGGVGETQYF.

The DNA for the CDR3 is TGTGCCAGCAGCTTGCCTTTCCGACAGGGGATCTCTGGAAACACCATATATTTT. Translated, it gives CASSLPFRQGISGNTIYF. The chain recombines TRBV5-6 with TRBJ1-3, with 8 bases aligning to TRBD1. The J segment lost 0 bases and the V segment lost 1 base, leaving 9 bases of the junction unmatched. Germline V gives CDR1 SGHDT, CDR2 YYEEEE. The CDR3 is 18 amino acids.

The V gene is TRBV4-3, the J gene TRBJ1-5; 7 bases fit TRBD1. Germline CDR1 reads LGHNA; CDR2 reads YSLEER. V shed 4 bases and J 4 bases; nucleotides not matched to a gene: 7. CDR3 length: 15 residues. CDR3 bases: TGCGCCAGCAGCCCGCCGGGACAGCAAAATCAGCCCCAGCATTTT. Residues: CASSPPGQQNQPQHF.

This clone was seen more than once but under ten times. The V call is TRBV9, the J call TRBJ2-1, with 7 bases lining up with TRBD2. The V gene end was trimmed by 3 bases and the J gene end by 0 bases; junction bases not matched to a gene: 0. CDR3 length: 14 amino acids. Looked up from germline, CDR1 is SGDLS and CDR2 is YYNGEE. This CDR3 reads CASSAGGSYNEQFF. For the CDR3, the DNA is TGTGCCAGCAGCGCGGGGGGCTCCTACAATGAGCAGTTCTTC.

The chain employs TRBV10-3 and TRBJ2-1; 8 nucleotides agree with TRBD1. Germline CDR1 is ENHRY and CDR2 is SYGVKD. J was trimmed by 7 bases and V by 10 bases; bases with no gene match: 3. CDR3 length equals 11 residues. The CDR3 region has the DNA TGTGCCACCCGACAGGGGAATGAGCAGTTCTTC. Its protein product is CATRQGNEQFF.

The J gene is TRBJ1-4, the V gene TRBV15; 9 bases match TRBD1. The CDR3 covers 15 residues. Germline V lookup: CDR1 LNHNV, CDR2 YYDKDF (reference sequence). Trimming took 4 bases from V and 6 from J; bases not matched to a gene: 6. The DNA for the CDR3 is TGTGCCACCAGCACCAACAGGGGGCGAGATGAAAAACTGTTTTTT. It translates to CATSTNRGRDEKLFF.

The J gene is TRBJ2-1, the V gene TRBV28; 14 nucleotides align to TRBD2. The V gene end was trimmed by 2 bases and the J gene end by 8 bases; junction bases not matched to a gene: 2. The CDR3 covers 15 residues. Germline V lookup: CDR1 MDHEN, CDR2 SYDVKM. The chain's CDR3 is CASSLGTSGSHEQFF. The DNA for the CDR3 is TGTGCCAGCAGTTTAGGGACTAGCGGGAGTCATGAGCAGTTCTTC.

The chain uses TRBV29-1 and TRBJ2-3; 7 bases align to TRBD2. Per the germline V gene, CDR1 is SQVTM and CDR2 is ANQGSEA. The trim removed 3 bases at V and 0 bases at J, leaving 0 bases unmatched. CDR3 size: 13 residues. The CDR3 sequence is CSVDGGSTDTQYF. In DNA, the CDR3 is TGCAGCGTTGACGGGGGGAGCACAGATACGCAGTATTTT.

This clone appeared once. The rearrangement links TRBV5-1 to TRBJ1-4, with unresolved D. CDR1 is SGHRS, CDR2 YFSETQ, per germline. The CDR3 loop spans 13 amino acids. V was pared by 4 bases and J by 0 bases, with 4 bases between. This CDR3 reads CASSITTNEKLFF. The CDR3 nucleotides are TGCGCCAGCAGCATAACAACTAATGAAAAACTGTTTTTT.

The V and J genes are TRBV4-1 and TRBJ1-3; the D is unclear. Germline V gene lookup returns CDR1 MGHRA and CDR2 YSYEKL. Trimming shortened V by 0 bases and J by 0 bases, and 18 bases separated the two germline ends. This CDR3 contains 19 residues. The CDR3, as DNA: TGCGCCAGCAGCCAAGATAGGAGGACTTTCCAACACTCTGGAAACACCATATATTTT. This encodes CASSQDRRTFQHSGNTIYF.

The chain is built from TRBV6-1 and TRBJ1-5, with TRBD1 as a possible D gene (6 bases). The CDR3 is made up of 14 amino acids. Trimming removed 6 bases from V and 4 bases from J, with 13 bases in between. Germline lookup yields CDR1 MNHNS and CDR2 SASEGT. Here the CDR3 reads CASSGQMGNQPQHF. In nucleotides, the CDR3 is TGTGCCAGCAGCGGACAGATGGGTAATCAGCCCCAGCATTTT.

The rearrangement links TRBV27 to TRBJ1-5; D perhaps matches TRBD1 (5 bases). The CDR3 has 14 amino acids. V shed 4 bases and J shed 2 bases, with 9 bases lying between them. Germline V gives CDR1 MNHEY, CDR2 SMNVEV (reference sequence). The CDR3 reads CASSSGRGNQPQHF. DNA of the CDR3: TGTGCCAGCAGTTCTGGCAGGGGCAATCAGCCCCAGCATTTT.

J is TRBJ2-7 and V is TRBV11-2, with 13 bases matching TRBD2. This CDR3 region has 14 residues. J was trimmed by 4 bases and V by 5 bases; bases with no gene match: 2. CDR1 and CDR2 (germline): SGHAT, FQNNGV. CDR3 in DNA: TGTGCCAGCAGCACACTAGCGGGGGGGTACGAGCAGTACTTC. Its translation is CASSTLAGGYEQYF.

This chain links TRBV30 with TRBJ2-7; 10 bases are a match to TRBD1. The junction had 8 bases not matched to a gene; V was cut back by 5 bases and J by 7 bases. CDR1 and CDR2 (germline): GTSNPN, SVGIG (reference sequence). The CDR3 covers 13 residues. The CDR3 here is CAWGRQGAREQYF. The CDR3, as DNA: TGTGCCTGGGGGAGACAGGGGGCGCGAGAGCAGTACTTC.

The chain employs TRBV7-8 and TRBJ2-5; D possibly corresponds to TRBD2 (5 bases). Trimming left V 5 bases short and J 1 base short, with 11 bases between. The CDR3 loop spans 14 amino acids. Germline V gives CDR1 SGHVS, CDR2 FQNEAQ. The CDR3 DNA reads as TGTGCCAGCAGCCCTAAGCGGACCCAAGAGACCCAGTACTTC. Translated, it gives CASSPKRTQETQYF.

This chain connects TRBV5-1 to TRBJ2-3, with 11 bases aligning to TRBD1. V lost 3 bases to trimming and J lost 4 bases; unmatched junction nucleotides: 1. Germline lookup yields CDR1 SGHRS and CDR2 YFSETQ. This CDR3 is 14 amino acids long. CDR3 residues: CASSSGQGADTQYF. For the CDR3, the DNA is TGCGCCAGCAGCTCGGGACAGGGGGCAGATACGCAGTATTTT.